These 15 T cell receptor beta chains share one sample of origin, sequenced in a study of blood T cell repertoires in COVID-19. Data came from immunoSEQ multiplex PCR; TCRdb stores just in-frame clones and leaves some out. The table shows over 100,000 clones, with over 60% occurring only once. The sample taken for sequencing was peripheral blood. The receptors stem from a woman in her 70s with acute or convalescent COVID-19.

The chain is built from TRBV19 and TRBJ1-2; D is undetermined. The CDR3 has 14 residues. Germline V lookup: CDR1 LNHDA, CDR2 SQIVND (reference sequence). Trimming pared 5 bases from V and 6 bases from J, leaving 16 bases between. The CDR3 sequence: CASSPHGELNGYTF. The DNA of the CDR3 is TGTGCCAGTAGTCCCCACGGGGAGTTGAATGGCTACACCTTC.

The rearrangement links TRBV5-6 to TRBJ2-1; tentatively, D is TRBD2 (5 bases). The CDR3 has 15 residues. Germline values: CDR1 SGHDT, CDR2 YYEEEE. Trimming removed 4 bases from V and 3 bases from J, with 14 bases in between. The CDR3 here is CASSPPGLDYNEQFF. As DNA, the CDR3 is TGTGCCAGCAGCCCCCCAGGACTGGACTACAATGAGCAGTTCTTC.

The V gene is TRBV5-1, the J gene TRBJ1-6; D gene ambiguous. Germline CDR1 is SGHRS and CDR2 is YFSETQ. V lost 0 bases, J lost 7 bases, and 11 bases lay in between. The CDR3 loop spans 15 amino acids. CDR3 protein: CASSLDLRPNSPLHF. The CDR3 coding sequence is TGCGCCAGCAGCTTGGACTTACGTCCGAATTCACCCCTCCACTTT.

The chain employs TRBV7-8 and TRBJ1-6; 8 nucleotides align to TRBD1. Germline CDR1 reads SGHVS; CDR2 reads FQNEAQ. The junction had 3 bases not matched to a gene; V was cut back by 1 base and J by 7 bases. The CDR3 loop spans 15 amino acids. The CDR3 spells CASSLGTGSNSPLHF. CDR3 coding DNA: TGTGCCAGCAGCTTAGGGACAGGGTCAAATTCACCCCTCCACTTT. The whole variable domain, filled in from reference TRBV7-8 and TRBJ1-6, reads GAGVSQSPRYKVAKRGQDVALRCDPISGHVSLFWYQQALGQGPEFLTYFQNEAQLDKSGLPSDRFFAERPEGSVSTLKIQRTQQEDSAVYLCASSLGTGSNSPLHFGNGTRLTVT.

The chain is built from TRBV28 and TRBJ1-5, with 9 bases aligning to TRBD1. The CDR3 runs to 16 residues. Germline CDR1 reads MDHEN; CDR2 reads SYDVKM. Germline trimming cut 5 bases from V and 0 bases from J; bases unmatched to any gene: 5. The DNA of the CDR3 is TGTGCCAGCAGTCCGCCGGGACAGGGTAGCAATCAGCCCCAGCATTTT. The encoded protein is CASSPPGQGSNQPQHF.

This chain connects TRBV27 to TRBJ2-1; TRBD2 aligns across 10 bases. V lost 8 bases and J lost 10; bases outside the gene matches: 14. From germline, CDR1 is MNHEY and CDR2 SMNVEV (reference sequence). The length of the CDR3 is 15 residues. The CDR3 DNA reads TGTGCCAGCGGATACCCGGGACTAGCGACCCAGGAGCAGTTCTTC. Encoded protein: CASGYPGLATQEQFF.

The V call is TRBV18, the J call TRBJ1-2; 8 nucleotides align to TRBD1. Unmatched junction bases numbered 11, after V lost 6 bases and J lost 5 bases. Germline V gives CDR1 KGHSH, CDR2 LQKENI. This CDR3 spans 15 amino acids. The CDR3 here is CASSPTGVSMYGYTF. CDR3 sequence (DNA): TGTGCCAGCTCCCCGACAGGGGTTAGTATGTATGGCTACACCTTC.

The V gene is TRBV7-9, the J gene TRBJ2-7; unclear D gene. V dropped 5 bases and J dropped 5 bases, with 7 bases sitting between them. The CDR3 is made up of 11 amino acids. Germline-derived CDR1 and CDR2 are SEHNR and FQNEAQ (reference sequence). The CDR3 reads CASSPRHEQYF. The CDR3 coding sequence is TGTGCCAGCAGCCCTCGTCACGAGCAGTACTTC.

The genes are TRBV7-9 and TRBJ1-4; 7 nucleotides align to TRBD1. Germline CDR1 SEHNR, CDR2 FQNEAQ (reference sequence). V was clipped by 5 bases and J by 0 bases; unmatched bases: 6. The CDR3 extends over 16 amino acids. As DNA, the CDR3 is TGTGCCAGCAGCCCTCGGGACAGAACAACTAATGAAAAACTGTTTTTT. This encodes CASSPRDRTTNEKLFF.

Many counts were recorded for this clone. The chain couples TRBV5-6 to TRBJ2-7; D not resolved. This CDR3 spans 14 amino acids. The germline gives CDR1 SGHDT, CDR2 YYEEEE. Between the trimmed V and J ends, which lost 0 bases and 2 bases, there was a span of 9 bases. The chain's CDR3 is CASSLAGSPYEQYF. The CDR3 DNA follows: TGTGCCAGCAGCTTGGCGGGTTCCCCCTACGAGCAGTACTTC. The whole variable domain, remainder taken from reference TRBV5-6 and TRBJ2-7, is DAGVTQSPTHLIKTRGQQVTLRCSPKSGHDTVSWYQQALGQGPQFIFQYYEEEERQRGNFPDRFSGHQFPNYSSELNVNALLLGDSALYLCASSLAGSPYEQYFGPGTRLTVT.

The chain couples TRBV5-4 to TRBJ2-3; maybe TRBD2 (6 bases). V was cut by 5 bases and J by 2 bases, with 27 bases left in between. The V gene's germline CDR1 is SGHNT and CDR2 YYREEE (reference sequence). This CDR3 is built from 19 residues. The CDR3 here is CASRGVGLSKEGLTDTQYF. Written as DNA, the CDR3 is TGTGCCAGCAGAGGGGTGGGTTTATCCAAGGAGGGCCTCACAGATACGCAGTATTTT.

This chain joins TRBV4-1 and TRBJ1-4, with 11 positions matching TRBD1. Trimming removed 5 bases from V and 0 bases from J; junction bases left unmatched: 2. CDR1 is MGHRA and CDR2 is YSYEKL in the germline V gene. CDR3 length equals 16 residues. CDR3 coding DNA: TGCGCCAGCAGCAAGGGACAGGGGGCAACTAATGAAAAACTGTTTTTT. Translated: CASSKGQGATNEKLFF.

The chain couples TRBV4-1 to TRBJ1-2; no definite D call. Germline V gene lookup returns CDR1 MGHRA and CDR2 YSYEKL. The CDR3 consists of 13 residues. V was shortened by 1 base and J by 5 bases, with 8 bases between the two germline ends. The CDR3 DNA reads as TGCGCCAGCAGCCAAGCGGCACAGTATGGCTACACCTTC. It translates to CASSQAAQYGYTF.

There are a few counts of this clone. V and J are TRBV4-1 and TRBJ1-1, with TRBD1 identical over 7 bases. Germline loops: CDR1 MGHRA, CDR2 YSYEKL. The V gene end was trimmed by 2 bases and the J gene end by 5 bases; junction bases not matched to a gene: 5. This CDR3 is 14 amino acids long. For the CDR3, the DNA is TGCGCCAGCAGCCAACGACAGGGAGGTACTGAAGCTTTCTTT. The encoded protein is CASSQRQGGTEAFF.

This clone was observed a handful of times. The chain combines TRBV18 with TRBJ2-5; 9 bases agree with TRBD1. V lost 3 bases to trimming and J lost 5 bases; unmatched junction nucleotides: 7. CDR1 KGHSH and CDR2 LQKENI come from the germline V gene. The CDR3 contains 15 residues. The CDR3 region is CASSPGTGSTETQYF. DNA for the CDR3: TGTGCCAGCTCACCCGGGACAGGGAGTACCGAGACCCAGTACTTC.